This TCR beta chain was captured by sequencing in a study of cytomegalovirus exposure and HLA in healthy donors. Study-wide points: What TCR beta sequences reportedly achieved was accurate prediction of HLA-A and HLA-B alleles in most subjects. In vitro, a few CMV-associated chains proved specific for CMV antigens.

Use of 60 Vbeta and 13 Jbeta primers characterized the PCR. Sequencing was performed with immunoSEQ multiplex PCR; in TCRdb, only in-frame clones are kept and a portion is missing. The sample totals about 51,000 clones; its top ten clones hold approximately 26%. On this clone: The antigen remains unidentified.

The CDR3 loop spans 13 amino acids. CDR1 and CDR2 (germline): SGHRS, YFSETQ. Trimming pared 0 bases from V and 6 bases from J, leaving 7 bases between. Sequenced sample: PBMCs. This TCR derives from a man in his forties in good health and CMV-seropositive. V gene TRBV5-1 combines with J gene TRBJ2-1, with D perhaps matching TRBD2 (5 bases). The CDR3 nucleotides read TGCGCCAGCAGCTTGGCCAGCGGCAATGAGCAGTTCTTC. Amino acids: CASSLASGNEQFF.